Listed below are T cell receptor beta chains from one sample, sequenced in a study of blood T cell repertoires in COVID-19. TCRdb's table, derived via immunoSEQ multiplex PCR, lists solely in-frame clones and lacks some. The profile shows some 35,000 clones, 80% of them singletons. Sequencing was performed on peripheral blood. The receptors originated from an elderly man with acute or convalescent COVID-19. Both conserved end residues are part of each CDR3. Each record gives: J gene, CDR3 length, V gene, clone size, D gene, CDR3 protein, CDR3 DNA. A D gene is named only where the DNA matches it firmly. A row's size may be missing; if present it is once, few, many or a size class.

>TRBJ2-7|15|TRBV9|once|.
CASSVAGGGAYEQYF
TGTGCCAGCAGCGTAGCTGGGGGGGGCGCCTACGAGCAGTACTTC
>TRBJ1-6|17|TRBV9|few|.
CASSVRVRPDFDSPLHF
TGTGCCAGCAGCGTACGAGTCCGGCCCGACTTTGATTCACCCCTCCACTTT
>TRBJ2-7|18|TRBV4-3|few|.
CARQNKGQFALGSYEQYF
TGCGCCAGACAAAATAAGGGACAATTCGCCCTGGGCTCCTACGAGCAGTACTTC
>TRBJ2-5|17|TRBV5-1|.|.
CASSNGTAFFSGETQYF
TGCGCCAGCAGCAACGGGACCGCTTTCTTCAGCGGGGAGACCCAGTACTTC
>TRBJ2-3|15|TRBV7-9|.|TRBD2
CASSPSRGGPDTQYF
TGTGCCAGCAGCCCTTCGCGGGGGGGCCCAGATACGCAGTATTTT
>TRBJ1-2|15|TRBV3-1/TRBV3-2|.|TRBD1
CASSQGPGTGNGYTF
TGTGCCAGCAGCCAAGGACCCGGGACAGGGAATGGCTACACCTTC
>TRBJ2-2|15|TRBV18|once|TRBD1
CASSRGQGLTGELFF
TGTGCCAGCTCACGGGGACAGGGGCTCACCGGGGAGCTGTTTTTT
>TRBJ1-5|14|TRBV9|.|.
CASSVGAGNQPQHF
TGTGCCAGCAGCGTAGGGGCAGGGAATCAGCCCCAGCATTTT
>TRBJ2-5|14|TRBV7-3|.|.
CASSPTGLGETQYF
TGTGCCAGCAGTCCAACAGGGCTTGGAGAGACCCAGTACTTC
>TRBJ1-1|14|TRBV19|.|.
CASSAGLPHTEAFF
TGTGCCAGTAGCGCAGGGTTACCCCACACTGAAGCTTTCTTT
>TRBJ1-3|16|TRBV7-2|.|.
CASSLPQGTTGNTIYF
TGTGCCAGCAGCCTCCCCCAAGGGACAACTGGAAACACCATATATTTT
>TRBJ2-1|15|TRBV19|.|.
CASLPRGSSYNEQFF
TGTGCCAGTCTCCCCAGGGGTAGCTCCTACAATGAGCAGTTCTTC
>TRBJ2-2|15|TRBV18|.|.
CASSLGQHSTGELFF
TGTGCCAGCTCCTTGGGGCAACATTCGACCGGGGAGCTGTTTTTT
>TRBJ2-2|16|TRBV3-1/TRBV3-2|.|TRBD2
CASSEGGLELTGELFF
TGTGCCAGCAGCGAAGGGGGACTAGAACTCACCGGGGAGCTGTTTTTT
>TRBJ2-4|20|TRBV19|.|TRBD1
CASSIDLPGGRPLAKNIQYF
TGTGCCAGTAGTATAGATCTGCCAGGGGGTCGGCCACTAGCCAAAAACATTCAGTACTTC
>TRBJ1-5|14|TRBV7-9|.|.
CASSFGEANQPQHF
TGTGCCAGCAGCTTTGGGGAGGCGAATCAGCCCCAGCATTTT
>TRBJ1-1|11|TRBV20-1|.|.
CSARIATEAFF
TGCAGTGCTAGAATTGCTACCGAAGCTTTCTTT
>TRBJ1-5|16|TRBV4-2|.|.
CASSQDEGGSNQPQHF
TGTGCCAGCAGCCAAGACGAGGGGGGGAGCAATCAGCCCCAGCATTTT
>TRBJ1-6|16|TRBV5-8|.|.
CASSSMKGVLGGALHF
TGTGCCAGCAGCTCCATGAAGGGGGTACTTGGGGGGGCCCTCCACTTT
>TRBJ1-1|14|TRBV5-6|.|.
CASSSGLLNTEAFF
TGTGCCAGCAGCTCGGGACTTTTGAACACTGAAGCTTTCTTT
>TRBJ1-4|15|TRBV7-9|.|TRBD1
CASSLQGATNEKLFF
TGTGCCAGCAGCTTACAGGGGGCAACTAATGAAAAACTGTTTTTT
>TRBJ1-1|13|TRBV7-2|.|.
CASRQQGNTEAFF
TGTGCCAGCAGACAACAGGGGAACACTGAAGCTTTCTTT
>TRBJ2-5|15|TRBV30|few|TRBD2
CAWSVGLAGGQTQYF
TGTGCCTGGAGTGTAGGGCTAGCGGGGGGACAGACCCAGTACTTC
>TRBJ2-3|19|TRBV10-3|.|.
CAISESTFRGSVETDTQYF
TGTGCCATCAGTGAGTCGACGTTCAGGGGAAGTGTGGAGACAGATACGCAGTATTTT
>TRBJ2-3|18|TRBV7-9|.|.
CASSPGVIGRPRTDTQYF
TGTGCCAGCAGCCCAGGGGTGATAGGCAGGCCGCGCACAGATACGCAGTATTTT
>TRBJ1-5|15|TRBV4-1|.|.
CASSQVFGPNQPQHF
TGCGCCAGCAGCCAAGTTTTCGGTCCCAATCAGCCCCAGCATTTT
>TRBJ1-1|15|TRBV14|.|.
CASSPREGLNTEAFF
TGTGCCAGCAGCCCCCGGGAGGGCTTGAACACTGAAGCTTTCTTT
>TRBJ1-1|13|TRBV7-9|.|.
CASSVQQESEAFF
TGTGCCAGCAGCGTACAACAGGAATCTGAAGCTTTCTTT
>TRBJ2-1|12|TRBV12-5|few|.
CASGLGVNEQFF
TGTGCTAGTGGTTTGGGAGTTAATGAGCAGTTCTTC
>TRBJ2-3|18|TRBV9|.|TRBD2
CASSVGAGASGNTDTQYF
TGTGCCAGCAGCGTAGGGGCGGGTGCTAGCGGGAACACAGATACGCAGTATTTT
>TRBJ1-2|15|TRBV9|.|TRBD1
CASSTRTGLTHGYTF
TGTGCCAGCAGCACCCGGACAGGTTTAACTCATGGCTACACCTTC
>TRBJ2-7|15|TRBV11-1|.|TRBD2
CASSSQRGGVYEQYF
TGTGCCAGCAGCTCGCAGCGGGGGGGCGTTTACGAGCAGTACTTC
>TRBJ2-3|18|TRBV24-1|.|TRBD1
CATSGAPGTGDSTDTQYF
TGTGCCACCAGTGGGGCCCCCGGGACAGGGGACAGCACAGATACGCAGTATTTT
>TRBJ2-1|17|TRBV4-3|once|.
CASSQDDPGRVYNEQFF
TGCGCCAGCAGCCAAGATGATCCCGGGAGAGTATACAATGAGCAGTTCTTC
>TRBJ2-7|16|TRBV5-1|.|TRBD1
CASSSHATGGSYEQYF
TGCGCCAGCAGCTCTCACGCGACAGGGGGCTCTTATGAGCAGTACTTC
>TRBJ2-2|15|TRBV7-2|.|TRBD2
CASSLGLALTGELFF
TGTGCCAGCAGCTTGGGACTAGCCCTGACCGGGGAGCTGTTTTTT
>TRBJ1-2|13|TRBV28|once|TRBD1
CASSQGQAYGYTF
TGTGCCAGCAGTCAGGGACAGGCCTATGGCTACACCTTC
>TRBJ2-1|17|TRBV6-2/TRBV6-3|.|TRBD2
CASSDPLSGRGGNEQFF
TGTGCCAGCAGTGACCCCCTTAGCGGGAGAGGGGGCAATGAGCAGTTCTTC
>TRBJ2-1|15|TRBV11-3|.|TRBD2
CASSSRLAGANEQFF
TGTGCCAGCAGTTCACGACTAGCGGGAGCAAATGAGCAGTTCTTC
>TRBJ2-5|14|TRBV19|.|.
CASSMRQGLETQYF
TGTGCCAGTAGTATGAGGCAGGGACTTGAGACCCAGTACTTC
>TRBJ2-7|13|TRBV29-1|.|.
CSVEDGRYYEQYF
TGCAGCGTTGAAGATGGTCGGTACTACGAGCAGTACTTC
>TRBJ2-5|15|TRBV5-4|.|.
CASSLASNRLAEEYF
TGTGCCAGCAGCTTGGCCAGTAATAGGCTAGCAGAAGAGTACTTC
>TRBJ2-5|16|TRBV5-1|.|TRBD2
CASSLPRTSGQETQYF
TGCGCCAGCAGCCTCCCTAGGACTAGCGGCCAAGAGACCCAGTACTTC
>TRBJ1-2|12|TRBV12-3/TRBV12-4|.|.
CASSLGHNGYTF
TGTGCCAGCAGTTTAGGACACAATGGCTACACCTTC
>TRBJ2-3|13|TRBV19|.|TRBD1
CASRDRGGDTQYF
TGTGCCAGTAGAGACAGGGGCGGAGATACGCAGTATTTT
>TRBJ1-2|12|TRBV5-6|few|.
CASSLGPYGYTF
TGTGCCAGCAGCTTGGGGCCTTATGGCTACACCTTC
>TRBJ2-3|16|TRBV10-3|.|.
CAISDIAAGYTDTQYF
TGTGCCATCAGTGATATCGCTGCGGGGTACACAGATACGCAGTATTTT
>TRBJ2-3|15|TRBV18|few|TRBD1
CASSRDRDRTDTQYF
TGTGCCAGCTCACGTGACAGGGACCGCACAGATACGCAGTATTTT
>TRBJ1-3|14|TRBV28|.|.
CASSSMSSGNTIYF
TGTGCCAGCAGTTCTATGTCCTCTGGAAACACCATATATTTT
>TRBJ2-7|15|TRBV6-5|.|.
CASSYSTGPTYEQYF
TGTGCCAGCAGTTACTCGACAGGACCAACCTACGAGCAGTACTTC
>TRBJ2-2|18|TRBV18|once|TRBD1
CASSRSGTGFMSGGELFF
TGTGCCAGCTCACGATCCGGGACAGGGTTCATGTCTGGCGGGGAGCTGTTTTTT
>TRBJ2-3|16|TRBV5-4|.|.
CASSLALTGVKDTQYF
TGTGCCAGCAGCTTGGCCTTGACGGGAGTTAAAGATACGCAGTATTTT
>TRBJ2-1|17|TRBV7-9|few|TRBD2
CASSSQRGLAGVNEQFF
TGTGCCAGCAGCTCGCAAAGAGGACTAGCGGGAGTGAATGAGCAGTTCTTC
>TRBJ2-1|16|TRBV5-5|.|TRBD2
CASSLVLASGSNEQFF
TGTGCCAGCAGCTTGGTTCTGGCTAGCGGGAGTAATGAGCAGTTCTTC
>TRBJ2-5|13|TRBV5-1|.|.
CASSPGPGETQYF
TGCGCCAGCAGCCCTGGACCGGGGGAGACCCAGTACTTC